A selection of T cell receptor beta chains follows, all from one sample in a study of blood T cell repertoires in COVID-19. Sequencing was performed with immunoSEQ multiplex PCR; in TCRdb, only in-frame clones are kept and a portion is missing. This table holds some 250,000 clones, about 85% found once. Source material: peripheral blood. The receptors derive from an elderly woman with acute or convalescent COVID-19. Both conserved end residues are part of each CDR3. The D gene is left open where the match is weak. Clone size is given for some rows only: seen once, a few or many times, or a class if the clone is expanded.

TRBV9,NA,TRBJ1-5,15,NA,TGTGCCAGCAGCGTAGGTTTCAGGGAGGATCAGCCCCAGCATTTT,CASSVGFREDQPQHF
TRBV5-1,TRBD1,TRBJ2-1,15,NA,TGCGCCAGCAGCTTTTTGACAGGGACCTACAATGAGCAGTTCTTC,CASSFLTGTYNEQFF
TRBV18,NA,TRBJ1-2,13,NA,TGTGCCAGCTCACCCACAGCTAACTATGGCTACACCTTC,CASSPTANYGYTF
TRBV19,NA,TRBJ1-3,15,NA,TGTGCCAGTACCTTGGACAGTTACTCTGGAAACACCATATATTTT,CASTLDSYSGNTIYF
TRBV5-1,TRBD1,TRBJ2-2,17,once,TGCGCCAGCAGCTCAACCTCCGGGACAGGGAACACCGGGGAGCTGTTTTTT,CASSSTSGTGNTGELFF
TRBV30,NA,TRBJ2-5,12,few,TGTGCCTGGAGTGCCCCGTGGCAGACCCAGTACTTC,CAWSAPWQTQYF
TRBV28,TRBD2,TRBJ2-1,16,few,TGTGCCAGCAGTTTGGCGGGAGGCCCGAGGGGGAGTGAGCAGTTCTTC,CASSLAGGPRGSEQFF
TRBV30,NA,TRBJ2-2,17,once,TGTGCCTGGAGTCCCGGGTTAGCGCTAGGGAACACCGGGGAGCTGTTTTTT,CAWSPGLALGNTGELFF
TRBV28,NA,TRBJ2-1,12,NA,TGTGCCAGCCTGAGAGAAACGGATGAGCAGTTCTTC,CASLRETDEQFF
TRBV6-5,NA,TRBJ1-1,16,NA,TGTGCCAGCAGTTACTCGAAGGGGTACGGGAACACTGAAGCTTTCTTT,CASSYSKGYGNTEAFF
TRBV27,NA,TRBJ1-5,14,NA,TGTGCCAGCAGTGTTAGCAGGGTCAATCAGCCCCAGCATTTT,CASSVSRVNQPQHF
TRBV6-5,TRBD2,TRBJ2-1,14,few,TGTGCCAGCAGTCCCGGTAGCGGGGGATTCGAGCAGTTCTTC,CASSPGSGGFEQFF
TRBV6-6,NA,TRBJ2-1,14,NA,TGTGCCAGCAGTTTTCATAGAGCGCTTGGGGAGCAGTTCTTC,CASSFHRALGEQFF
TRBV6-4,TRBD1,TRBJ2-2,13,NA,TGTGCCAGCAGCGGACAGGGTACCGGGGAGCTGTTTTTT,CASSGQGTGELFF
TRBV15,TRBD2,TRBJ2-1,17,NA,TGTGCCACCAGCCGACCGAAAGGGACTAGCGGCTACAATGAGCAGTTCTTC,CATSRPKGTSGYNEQFF
TRBV6-5,TRBD2,TRBJ2-1,16,once,TGTGCCAGCAGTTACCAACTAGCGGGAGTTAACAATGAGCAGTTCTTC,CASSYQLAGVNNEQFF
TRBV9,NA,TRBJ1-3,15,NA,TGTGCCAGCAGCCCACGACTGATCTCTGGAAACACCATATATTTT,CASSPRLISGNTIYF
TRBV18,NA,TRBJ1-1,13,NA,TGTGCCAGCTCACCAACGACAGGTTTAATGGCTTTCTTT,CASSPTTGLMAFF
TRBV9,NA,TRBJ2-7,14,NA,TGTGCCAGCAGCGTAGGAAGAGTACCCTACGAGCAGTACTTC,CASSVGRVPYEQYF
TRBV3-1/TRBV3-2,NA,TRBJ1-6,13,once,TGTGCCAGCAGCCAAGGGGGAGAATCACCCCTCCACTTT,CASSQGGESPLHF
TRBV28,TRBD1,TRBJ1-4,15,NA,TGTGCCAGCAGTTTAAAGGGACAGGGATATGAAAAACTGTTTTTT,CASSLKGQGYEKLFF
TRBV5-6,NA,TRBJ1-3,16,NA,TGTGCCAGCAGCTTTGGACAGCCATACTCTGGAAACACCATATATTTT,CASSFGQPYSGNTIYF
TRBV3-1/TRBV3-2,TRBD2,TRBJ2-3,16,NA,TGTGCCAGCAGCCCCATAGCGGGGGGGATCACAGATACGCAGTATTTT,CASSPIAGGITDTQYF
TRBV19,NA,TRBJ1-5,14,NA,TGTGCCAGTAGTGGTGGAGGGGGCAATCAGCCCCAGCATTTT,CASSGGGGNQPQHF
TRBV9,NA,TRBJ2-4,13,NA,TGTGCCAGCGCCGGGAGTGGCAAAAACATTCAGTACTTC,CASAGSGKNIQYF
TRBV5-4,NA,TRBJ2-5,13,once,TGTGCCAGCAGCTTGGACAGGGCGGAGACCCAGTACTTC,CASSLDRAETQYF
TRBV5-1,NA,TRBJ1-5,14,NA,TGCGCCAGCAGCCGGGGGGATAGCAATCAGCCCCAGCATTTT,CASSRGDSNQPQHF
TRBV10-3,NA,TRBJ2-7,11,few,TGTGCCAGTAGCGTTCAGAACGAGCAGTACTTC,CASSVQNEQYF
TRBV6-5,TRBD1,TRBJ1-4,14,NA,TGTGCCAGCAGACCCGGACAGGGGGCTGGGTCCGTGATTTTT,CASRPGQGAGSVIF
TRBV19,TRBD2,TRBJ2-7,12,NA,TGTGCCAGTAGTACTAGCGGCTACGAGCAATACTTC,CASSTSGYEQYF
TRBV15,NA,TRBJ2-5,14,NA,TGTGCCACCAGCAGAGATCGTAGCGTTGAGACCCAGTACTTC,CATSRDRSVETQYF
TRBV3-1/TRBV3-2,TRBD1,TRBJ2-7,16,NA,TGTGCCAGCAGCCGGGTACTCGGACAGGTAGGCCACGAGCAGTACTTC,CASSRVLGQVGHEQYF
TRBV11-2,NA,TRBJ1-1,15,NA,TGTGCCAGCAGCTTCGACAGGTTGGGACACTTAGAAGCTTTCTTT,CASSFDRLGHLEAFF
TRBV6-5,TRBD1,TRBJ1-1,14,NA,TGTGCCAGCAGCATTGGACAGGGAAACACTGAAGCTTTCTTT,CASSIGQGNTEAFF
TRBV3-1/TRBV3-2,NA,TRBJ2-2,15,NA,TGTGCCAGCTCTAATGGCGGGACCTACACCGGGGAGCTGTTTTTT,CASSNGGTYTGELFF
TRBV25-1,NA,TRBJ1-5,13,NA,TGTGCCAGCAGCGGAACAGGGAGACAGCCCCAGCATTTT,CASSGTGRQPQHF
TRBV5-1,TRBD1,TRBJ2-1,15,NA,TGCGCCAGCAGCCCCTGGGACAGGGATGGAAATGAGCAGTTCTTC,CASSPWDRDGNEQFF
TRBV12-5,NA,TRBJ1-2,14,NA,TGTGCTAGTGACCGCGGGACGGAGGTCTATGGCTACACCTTC,CASDRGTEVYGYTF
TRBV18,NA,TRBJ2-5,13,once,TGTGCCAGCTCACGACAGGTACAAGAGACCCAGTACTTC,CASSRQVQETQYF
TRBV3-1/TRBV3-2,NA,TRBJ2-1,17,NA,TGTGCCAGCAGCCAAGTTAGCAGCAGGGTTGTATACAATGAGCAGTTCTTC,CASSQVSSRVVYNEQFF
TRBV18,NA,TRBJ2-1,14,once,TGTGCCAGCTCACTAGGGGGGGCACACAATGAGCAGTTCTTC,CASSLGGAHNEQFF
TRBV6-5,TRBD1,TRBJ1-6,14,NA,TGTGCCAGCAGGCCCGGGACAGGGGTTCCACCCCTCCACTTT,CASRPGTGVPPLHF
TRBV11-2,NA,TRBJ2-6,16,NA,TGTGCCAGCAGCTTAGAAAGGGGCTCTGGGGCCAACGTCCTGACTTTC,CASSLERGSGANVLTF
TRBV6-6,TRBD1,TRBJ1-1,15,NA,TGTGCCAGCAGTTACCGGACAGGGGTGTACACTGAAGCTTTCTTT,CASSYRTGVYTEAFF
TRBV7-9,NA,TRBJ1-6,12,few,TGTGCCAGCAGCTTCAATAATTCACCCCTCCACTTT,CASSFNNSPLHF
TRBV19,NA,TRBJ1-4,14,NA,TGTGCCAGTAGTATAGCGGCAGGGATCGAAAAACTGTTTTTT,CASSIAAGIEKLFF
TRBV11-1,NA,TRBJ2-2,15,once,TGTGCCAGCAGCTTAACAACAGGGGGGGCCGGGGAGCTGTTTTTT,CASSLTTGGAGELFF
TRBV5-6,NA,TRBJ2-7,11,NA,TGTGCCAGCAGCTTAAAGGGGCGGTGGTACTTC,CASSLKGRWYF
TRBV5-1,NA,TRBJ2-7,14,NA,TGCGCCAGCAGCTTGGGGATAGCGGCAGGCGAGCAGTACTTC,CASSLGIAAGEQYF
TRBV2,TRBD2,TRBJ2-7,13,few,TGTGCCAGCAGTGGGACTAGCGGGCTCGAGCAGTACTTC,CASSGTSGLEQYF